These T cell receptor beta chains were read from a single sample in a study of blood T cell repertoires in COVID-19. The assay was immunoSEQ multiplex PCR, and TCRdb's table has in-frame clones only and misses some. The sample includes 90,000 to 100,000 clones, 75% to 90% of them seen just once. Sequencing used peripheral blood. The receptors were sampled from a man older than 75 with acute or convalescent COVID-19. Both conserved end residues are trimmed from each CDR3. The order of the fields is V gene, J gene, clone size, D gene, CDR3 protein. The D gene is left open where the match is weak. Some rows have no size entry. The others give once, few or many, or a class for an expanded clone.

v_gene: TRBV6-5; j_gene: TRBJ1-1; abundance: NA; d_gene: NA; CDR3aa: ASSRIGGNTEAF
v_gene: TRBV7-7; j_gene: TRBJ2-7; abundance: NA; d_gene: NA; CDR3aa: ASSLATHSEQY
v_gene: TRBV2; j_gene: TRBJ1-2; abundance: NA; d_gene: NA; CDR3aa: ASSEGRGYGYT
v_gene: TRBV11-2; j_gene: TRBJ2-7; abundance: NA; d_gene: TRBD2; CDR3aa: ASSELAGGYEQY
v_gene: TRBV5-1; j_gene: TRBJ2-5; abundance: NA; d_gene: NA; CDR3aa: ASSGTLTGHQETQY
v_gene: TRBV6-2/TRBV6-3; j_gene: TRBJ1-1; abundance: NA; d_gene: NA; CDR3aa: ASSLTGGETEAF
v_gene: TRBV6-5; j_gene: TRBJ2-5; abundance: NA; d_gene: TRBD1; CDR3aa: ATPGDRGFQETQY
v_gene: TRBV6-4; j_gene: TRBJ2-1; abundance: NA; d_gene: TRBD2; CDR3aa: ASSGLAGVGEQF
v_gene: TRBV11-2; j_gene: TRBJ2-7; abundance: NA; d_gene: NA; CDR3aa: ASSLESGQSSYEQY
v_gene: TRBV2; j_gene: TRBJ1-6; abundance: NA; d_gene: TRBD1; CDR3aa: ASTRDRGYGALH
v_gene: TRBV7-6; j_gene: TRBJ2-7; abundance: NA; d_gene: TRBD2; CDR3aa: ASSPPSSGTWEQY
v_gene: TRBV28; j_gene: TRBJ1-4; abundance: NA; d_gene: NA; CDR3aa: ASSPAGGQNEKLF
v_gene: TRBV5-8; j_gene: TRBJ2-7; abundance: once; d_gene: NA; CDR3aa: ASSWSFDYATSEQY
v_gene: TRBV5-8; j_gene: TRBJ2-3; abundance: NA; d_gene: NA; CDR3aa: ASSFRGSPQY
v_gene: TRBV7-3; j_gene: TRBJ2-3; abundance: NA; d_gene: TRBD1; CDR3aa: ASSGTGGGDTQY
v_gene: TRBV4-3; j_gene: TRBJ1-4; abundance: NA; d_gene: NA; CDR3aa: ASSQDRGEKLF